Listed below are T cell receptor beta chains from one sample, sequenced in a study of T cell repertoires in cytomegalovirus infection. Each CDR3 protein gets one entry after TCRdb re-called the reads with MiXCR. Found here are more than 400,000 distinct CDR3 sequences, roughly 29% of them singletons; the top ten hold less than 15%. The specimen sequenced was PBMCs. The receptor set was obtained from a human donor in good health (CMV status not recorded). Some clones in this sample may be carry-over from other donors' samples. Each CDR3 is given with its conserved first and last residue. A D gene is named only where the DNA matches it firmly. Where a row states a size, it is once, few, many or the class of an expanded clone; other rows omit it.

.,TRBJ2-3,.,TRBV7-3,CASSSGVLPDTQYF,TGTGCCAGCAGCTCAGGGGTGCTGCCAGATACGCAGTATTTT
.,TRBJ2-3,.,TRBV11-2,CASSFFTSTTSTDTQYF,TGTGCCAGCAGCTTTTTTACTAGCACCACTAGCACAGATACGCAGTATTTT
TRBD1,TRBJ2-1,many,TRBV7-8,CASSLEQGNRDEQFF,TGTGCCAGCAGCTTAGAACAGGGGAATCGCGATGAGCAGTTCTTC
.,TRBJ2-7,many,TRBV7-6,CASSLGRVAYEQYF,TGTGCCAGCAGCTTGGGCAGGGTAGCCTACGAGCAGTACTTC
.,TRBJ1-4,many,TRBV7-9,CASSERGDLSEKLFF,TGTGCCAGCAGCGAAAGGGGGGACTTATCGGAAAAACTGTTTTTT
.,TRBJ1-6,many,TRBV7-2,CASSLAGGLPLHF,TGTGCCAGCAGCTTAGCGGGGGGATTACCCCTCCACTTT
.,TRBJ2-1,few,TRBV10-1,CASSESYYNEQFF,TGCGCCAGCAGTGAGTCCTACTACAATGAGCAGTTCTTC
.,TRBJ1-4,.,TRBV29-1,CSVSIQGTPNEKLFF,TGCAGCGTGTCCATACAGGGCACGCCTAATGAAAAACTGTTTTTT
TRBD2,TRBJ2-1,few,TRBV5-1,CASSSGTSPLDEQFF,TGCGCCAGCAGCTCCGGGACTAGCCCCCTCGATGAGCAGTTCTTC
.,TRBJ1-5,.,TRBV12-3/TRBV12-4,CASSFVLGGSGQPQHF,TGTGCCAGCAGTTTTGTTTTAGGGGGGTCGGGTCAGCCCCAGCATTTT
.,TRBJ2-5,many,TRBV5-1,CASSLRAGQETQYF,TGTGCCAGCAGCTTAAGGGCAGGGCAAGAGACCCAGTACTTC
TRBD2,TRBJ2-3,.,TRBV20-1,CSHPAGGSADTQYF,TGCAGCCACCCCGCGGGAGGGTCGGCAGATACGCAGTATTTT
.,TRBJ1-5,.,TRBV6-1,CASSQDRTSNQPQHF,TGTGCCAGCAGCCAGGACCGGACTAGCAATCAGCCCCAGCATTTT
TRBD1,TRBJ2-1,.,TRBV7-8,CASSTGVGVGEQFF,TGTGCCAGCAGCACAGGGGTCGGTGTGGGTGAGCAGTTCTTC
.,TRBJ2-6,few,TRBV15,CATRPSGANVLTF,TGTGCCACCCGCCCGTCTGGGGCCAACGTCCTGACTTTC
TRBD2,TRBJ2-3,.,TRBV19,CASSTRPTSGRRTDTQYF,TGTGCCAGTAGTACCCGACCGACTAGCGGGAGGCGCACAGATACGCAGTATTTT
.,TRBJ1-3,few,TRBV30,CAWISSGNTIYF,TGTGCCTGGATAAGCTCTGGAAACACCATATATTTT
TRBD2,TRBJ2-5,.,TRBV10-3,CAISESTGGPETQYF,TGTGCCATCAGTGAGTCAACGGGAGGGCCGGAGACCCAGTACTTC
.,TRBJ2-3,many,TRBV7-2,CASSLDARATDTQYF,TGTGCCAGCAGCTTAGATGCCAGGGCGACAGATACGCAGTATTTT
TRBD2,TRBJ2-7,.,TRBV19,CASSRGASGRIEQYF,TGTGCCAGTAGTCGTGGGGCTAGCGGGAGGATTGAGCAGTACTTC
TRBD2,TRBJ2-5,.,TRBV28,CASSLKRGVVETQYF,TGTGCCAGCAGTCTTAAGCGGGGGGTAGTGGAGACCCAGTACTTC
.,TRBJ2-7,.,TRBV15,CATSTGSRVPYEQYF,TGTGCCACCAGCACCGGTTCCAGGGTGCCCTACGAGCAGTACTTC
TRBD2,TRBJ2-1,.,TRBV18,CASSPNGREQFF,TGTGCCAGCTCACCTAACGGGAGGGAGCAGTTCTTC